This TCR beta chain was recorded in a study of blood T cells in healthy people across ages (dated by TCRdb to between 2015 and 2016). About the investigation overall: In model experiments, roughly one uniquely barcoded TCR beta cDNA molecule per two T cells was captured by template switching. Two additional independent replicas of 1 million unique cDNA reads from the same blood draw were analyzed for two donors (one aged 18 to 30 and one aged 80 or older). Age-related changes in TCR beta repertoire diversity were measured in the study by deep sequencing normalized with unique cDNA molecular identifiers. The donors were divided into four age groups: young (average 16 years), middle-aged (about 39), aged (roughly 66) and long-lived (about 80).

General conclusions and limits of the study: Compared with the aged group, the long-lived group had more naive CD4+ T cells, fewer expanded clones and increased TCR diversity, suggesting age selection. Since profiling was done on bulk unsorted PBMCs, naive and antigen-experienced compartments could not be conclusively compared. Donor CMV infection status was unknown, potentially confounding age-related changes in expanded clonotypes. The percentage of naive T cells measured by flow cytometry correlated strongly with observed TCR beta diversity. Observed TCR beta diversity per million T cells fell roughly linearly with age, and a significant reduction was already apparent by age about 38. Estimates of total diversity based on one million sequenced T cells were considered lower bounds and underestimates.

The protocol used for the library was 5' RACE. The sequencing machine was an Illumina HiSeq 2500. The second PCR ran for roughly 7 to 11 cycles and used a J-beta primer mix along with a sample-barcoded 5' primer. A template-switch 5' adaptor carrying 12 random nucleotides introduced a unique molecular identifier onto each TCR beta cDNA molecule. Each sample yielded at least 3 million CDR3-containing paired-end reads. The Mint cDNA synthesis kit, primed by a TRBC-specific oligonucleotide, was used to synthesize first-strand cDNA from all RNA. After uracil-DNA glycosylase treatment, a first 18-cycle PCR used universal primers M1SS and BC2_uni_R on all cDNA. Per the authors' processing: Normalization of each sample was performed by random selection of 1 million high-quality reads, each carrying a distinct molecular identifier. Instead of being binned into consensus sequences, reads with shared molecular identifiers were discarded. MiTCR, set to a Q25 quality threshold and the strictest error-elimination algorithm, was used for CDR3 identification, clonotype clustering and error correction. A nonparametric unseen species model with Euler transformation was used to estimate a lower bound on total TCR beta diversity. TCRdb's own reprocessing of the public reads used fastp at Q25 and MiXCR and kept productive beta chains. Merged by CDR3 protein, the rows form single entries marked with the most common genes and DNA. The V and J calls and clone size are TCRdb's, not the authors'. The sample table holds approximately 780,000 distinct CDR3 sequences, of which roughly 25% were seen once. Jointly, the top ten make up about 3% of the sample.

Systemically healthy Caucasian individuals from Russia, 39 in total and aged roughly 6 to 90 years, were included as donors. Each donor gave 8 to 10 milliliters of peripheral blood, drawn into EDTA-treated Vacutainer tubes. Ficoll-Paque density-gradient centrifugation was used to isolate PBMCs, with at least 7 million per sample. Trizol reagent was used to extract total RNA from PBMCs, with at least 6 micrograms per sample. The percentages of naive CD45RAhigh/CD27high T cells were determined by flow cytometry on a PBMC aliquot from every donor. V is shortened by 0 bases, J by 3 bases, and the region joining them spans 16 bases. Sequences DFQATT (CDR1) and SNEGSKA (CDR2) are obtained from the germline V gene (reference sequence). Reading from cysteine to phenylalanine, the CDR3 counts 16 amino acids. Just the 48-base CDR3 DNA is kept, in frame starting at base 1. On this clonotype: This receptor's antigen is unknown. No much larger clonotype is one base removed from it; base qualities were not supplied.

The same sample was also studied in work on T cells of mothers and their children. The second publication reports: Donors were nine systemically healthy Caucasian individuals: three mothers and their six children. cDNA synthesis used all of the extracted RNA, with roughly 1.6 ug of RNA in each 15 ul reaction. In the second PCR, sample barcodes and 2-4 random nucleotides were introduced via the M1S primer. More than 8 million TCR beta CDR3 reads were obtained from each mother, and 2.5 million to 3.5 million reads were obtained from each child. In both related and unrelated pairs, thymic selection shapes the output of TCR recombination in a similar way, with inherited differences having only a minor effect. Normalized repertoire overlap in related mother-child pairs was always slightly higher than in unrelated mother-child pairs, but the difference was never significant. No persistent microchimeric T cell clones were detected, at a sensitivity of roughly 100 clones per million clonotypes. Deep NGS was used in the study to compare the TCR beta repertoires of mothers and children and to look for features that separate related mother-child pairs from unrelated individuals. The mean age was 40 +/- 4 years for the mothers and about 10 +/- 4 years for the children. After adapters were ligated using NEBNext reagents, the libraries underwent 100+100 nt paired-end sequencing on an Illumina HiSeq 2000. Mother and child libraries were prepared a month apart and sequenced in separate runs to prevent cross-contamination. For each donor, between 500,000 and 2,000,000 distinct TCR beta clonotypes were identified. Naive TCR beta clonotypes were estimated from low-frequency clonotypes matched to each donor's FACS-determined naive share, without sorting.

The sequence was collected from a boy aged 5-17 years in good health. Sequencing used blood. Recombination joined TRBV20-1 with TRBJ2-3; perhaps TRBD2 is the D gene, with 7 bases matching. The nucleotides are TGCAGTGCTAGAGATCACGTTGCGGGGGCAACAGATACGCAGTATTTT. It codes for CSARDHVAGATDTQYF.